This TCR beta chain was sequenced for a study of T cell responses to AZD1222 COVID-19 vaccine. Study findings and constraints: Females made up more of the donors, who were largely white British, and clonal diversity may have come out too low.

Note on this clone: What it binds is unknown.

The CDR3 is 15 amino acids. Between the trimmed V and J ends, which lost 2 bases and 2 bases, there was a span of 9 bases. Germline CDR1 and CDR2: MGHDK and SYGVNS. Method: immunoSEQ multiplex PCR; TCRdb's copy keeps in-frame clones and lacks some. The data hold about 100,000 clones, with 92% observed a single time. This chain links TRBV25-1 with TRBJ2-2; D is undetermined. The clonotype comes from an adult in good health. Sequences were derived from peripheral blood, sampled on day 0 of AZD1222 vaccination. The CDR3: CASSENTVNTGELFF. DNA for the CDR3: TGTGCCAGCAGTGAAAATACAGTCAACACCGGGGAGCTGTTTTTT.